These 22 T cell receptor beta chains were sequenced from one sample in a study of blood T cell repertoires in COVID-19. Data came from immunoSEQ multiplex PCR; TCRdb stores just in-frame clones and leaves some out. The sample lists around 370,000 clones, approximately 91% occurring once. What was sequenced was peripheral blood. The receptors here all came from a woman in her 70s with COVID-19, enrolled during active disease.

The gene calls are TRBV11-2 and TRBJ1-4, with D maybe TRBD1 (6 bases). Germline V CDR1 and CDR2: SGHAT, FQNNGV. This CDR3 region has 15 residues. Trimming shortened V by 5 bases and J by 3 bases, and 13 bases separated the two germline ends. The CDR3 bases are TGTGCCAGCAGCCCTCAGGGGATGGCTAATGAAAAACTGTTTTTT. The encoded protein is CASSPQGMANEKLFF.

CDR3 protein: CASSSGLSMNTEAFF. The CDR3 DNA sequence: TGTGCCAGCAGTTCCGGACTGTCCATGAACACTGAAGCTTTCTTT. The chain uses TRBV28 and TRBJ1-1; no clear D. Deletions cut 4 bases from V and 0 bases from J, with 12 bases between. Per the germline V gene, CDR1 is MDHEN and CDR2 is SYDVKM. CDR3 length equals 15 residues.

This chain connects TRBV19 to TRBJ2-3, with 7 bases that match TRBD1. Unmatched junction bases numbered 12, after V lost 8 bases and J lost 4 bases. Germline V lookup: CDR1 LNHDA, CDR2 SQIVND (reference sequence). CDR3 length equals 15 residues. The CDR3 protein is CASPYPGQKPDTQYF. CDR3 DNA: TGTGCCAGTCCCTACCCGGGACAGAAACCAGATACGCAGTATTTT. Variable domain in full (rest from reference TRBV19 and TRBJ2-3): DGGITQSPKYLFRKEGQNVTLSCEQNLNHDAMYWYRQDPGQGLRLIYYSQIVNDFQKGDIAEGYSVSREKKESFPLTVTSAQKNPTAFYLCASPYPGQKPDTQYFGPGTRLTVL.

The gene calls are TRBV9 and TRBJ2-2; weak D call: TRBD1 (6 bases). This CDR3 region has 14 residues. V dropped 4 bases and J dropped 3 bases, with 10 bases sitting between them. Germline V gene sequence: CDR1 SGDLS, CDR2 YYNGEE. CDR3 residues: CASSLNRDTGELFF. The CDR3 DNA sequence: TGTGCCAGCAGCCTCAACAGGGACACCGGGGAGCTGTTTTTT.

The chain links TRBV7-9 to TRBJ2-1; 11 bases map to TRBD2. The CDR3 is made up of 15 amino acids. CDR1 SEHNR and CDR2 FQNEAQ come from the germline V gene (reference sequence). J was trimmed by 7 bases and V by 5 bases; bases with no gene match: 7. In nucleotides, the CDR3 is TGTGCCAGCAGCCTCCTAGCGGGGGGTTCTAATGAGCAGTTCTTC. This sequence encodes CASSLLAGGSNEQFF.

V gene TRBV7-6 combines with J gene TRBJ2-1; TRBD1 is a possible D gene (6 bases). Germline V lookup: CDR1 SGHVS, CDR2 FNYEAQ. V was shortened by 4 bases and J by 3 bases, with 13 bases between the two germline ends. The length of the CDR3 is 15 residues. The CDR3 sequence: CASSSDRTFYNEQFF. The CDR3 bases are TGTGCCAGCAGCTCTGACAGGACTTTCTACAATGAGCAGTTCTTC.

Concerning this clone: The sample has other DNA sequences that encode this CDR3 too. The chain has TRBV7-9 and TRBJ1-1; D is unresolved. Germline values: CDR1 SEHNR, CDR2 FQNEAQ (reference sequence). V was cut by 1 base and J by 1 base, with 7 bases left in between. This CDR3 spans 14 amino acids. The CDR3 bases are TGTGCCAGCAGCTTAGGTGCGGCGAACACTGAAGCTTTCTTT. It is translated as CASSLGAANTEAFF.

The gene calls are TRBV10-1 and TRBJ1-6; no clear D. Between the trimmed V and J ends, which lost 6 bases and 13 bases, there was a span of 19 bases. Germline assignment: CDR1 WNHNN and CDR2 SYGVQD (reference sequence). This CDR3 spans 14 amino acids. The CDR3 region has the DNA TGCGCCAGCAGCCGCGGTGCCCTGAATGATCCCCTCCACTTT. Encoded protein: CASSRGALNDPLHF.

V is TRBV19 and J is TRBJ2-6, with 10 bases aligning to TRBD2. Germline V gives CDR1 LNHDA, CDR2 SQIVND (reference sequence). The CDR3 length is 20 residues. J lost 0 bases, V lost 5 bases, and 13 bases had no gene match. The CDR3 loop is CASSPAGLAAPNSGANVLTF. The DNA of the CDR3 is TGTGCCAGTAGTCCCGCCGGACTAGCGGCGCCCAACTCTGGGGCCAACGTCCTGACTTTC.

Written as DNA, the CDR3 is TGTGCCAGCAGTGACACCTACGAGCAGTACTTC. Residues: CASSDTYEQYF. The chain carries TRBV2 and TRBJ2-7; D call uncertain. CDR1 is SNHLY and CDR2 is FYNNEI in the germline V gene. The V end was cut by 3 bases, the J end by 2 bases, with 2 bases between. The length of the CDR3 is 11 residues.

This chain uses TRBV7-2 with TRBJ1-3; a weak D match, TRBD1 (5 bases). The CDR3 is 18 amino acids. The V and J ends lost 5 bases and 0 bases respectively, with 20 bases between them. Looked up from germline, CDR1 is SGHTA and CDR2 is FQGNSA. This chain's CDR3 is CASSPQSGTDYSGNTIYF. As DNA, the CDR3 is TGTGCCAGCAGCCCCCAATCCGGGACGGACTACTCTGGAAACACCATATATTTT.

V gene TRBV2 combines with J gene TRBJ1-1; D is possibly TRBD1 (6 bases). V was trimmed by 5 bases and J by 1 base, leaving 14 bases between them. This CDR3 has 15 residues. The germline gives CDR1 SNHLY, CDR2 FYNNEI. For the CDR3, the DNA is TGTGCCAGCAGTCGCCTAGGACAGCCGAACACTGAAGCTTTCTTT. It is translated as CASSRLGQPNTEAFF. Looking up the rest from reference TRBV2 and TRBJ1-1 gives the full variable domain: EPEVTQTPSHQVTQMGQEVILRCVPISNHLYFYWYRQILGQKVEFLVSFYNNEISEKSEIFDDQFSVERPDGSNFTLKIRSTKLEDSAMYFCASSRLGQPNTEAFFGQGTRLTVV.

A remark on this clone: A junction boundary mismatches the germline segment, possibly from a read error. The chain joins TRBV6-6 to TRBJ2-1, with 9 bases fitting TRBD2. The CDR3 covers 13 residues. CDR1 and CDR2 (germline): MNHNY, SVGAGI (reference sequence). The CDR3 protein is CASSPPERGALLF. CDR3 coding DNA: TGTGCCAGCAGCCCCCCGGAGCGGGGGGCCTTGCTCTTC.

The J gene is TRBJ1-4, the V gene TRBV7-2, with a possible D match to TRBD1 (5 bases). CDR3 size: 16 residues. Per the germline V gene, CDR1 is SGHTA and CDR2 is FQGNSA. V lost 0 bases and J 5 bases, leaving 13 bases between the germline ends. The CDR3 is CASSLAGFGANEKLFF. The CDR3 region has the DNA TGTGCCAGCAGCTTAGCAGGCTTTGGGGCAAATGAAAAACTGTTTTTT.

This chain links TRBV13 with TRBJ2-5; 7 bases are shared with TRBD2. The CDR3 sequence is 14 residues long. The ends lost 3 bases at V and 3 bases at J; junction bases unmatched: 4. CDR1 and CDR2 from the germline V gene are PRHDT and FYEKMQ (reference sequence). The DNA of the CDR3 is TGTGCCAGCAGCTTCGTGACTAGCAAAGAGACCCAGTACTTC. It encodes CASSFVTSKETQYF.

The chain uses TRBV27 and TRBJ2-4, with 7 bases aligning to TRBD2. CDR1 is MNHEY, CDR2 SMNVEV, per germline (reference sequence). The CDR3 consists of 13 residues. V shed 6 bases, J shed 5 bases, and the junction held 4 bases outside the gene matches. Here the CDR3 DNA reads TGTGCCAGCAGCCTCGCGGGGGAAAACATTCAGTACTTC. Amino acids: CASSLAGENIQYF.

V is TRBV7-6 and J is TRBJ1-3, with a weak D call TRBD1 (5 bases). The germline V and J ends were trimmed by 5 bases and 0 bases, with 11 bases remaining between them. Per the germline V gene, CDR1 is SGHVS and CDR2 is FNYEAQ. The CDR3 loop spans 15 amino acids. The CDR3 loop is CASSLQALSGNTIYF. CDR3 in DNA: TGTGCCAGCAGCCTACAGGCCCTCTCTGGAAACACCATATATTTT.

The CDR3 reads CASSLSRGDTQYF. CDR3 bases: TGCGCCAGCAGCTTGTCTCGGGGGGATACGCAGTATTTT. V is TRBV5-1 and J is TRBJ2-3, with D possibly TRBD2 on 6 matching bases. The germline V and J ends were trimmed by 1 base and 6 bases, with 9 bases remaining between them. CDR3 size: 13 residues. Germline V gene lookup returns CDR1 SGHRS and CDR2 YFSETQ.

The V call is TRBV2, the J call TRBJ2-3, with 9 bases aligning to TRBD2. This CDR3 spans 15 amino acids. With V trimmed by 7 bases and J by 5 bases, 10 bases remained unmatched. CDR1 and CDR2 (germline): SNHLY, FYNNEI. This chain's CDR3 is CASNFAGGPGDTQYF. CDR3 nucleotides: TGTGCCAGCAACTTTGCGGGGGGGCCGGGAGATACGCAGTATTTT.

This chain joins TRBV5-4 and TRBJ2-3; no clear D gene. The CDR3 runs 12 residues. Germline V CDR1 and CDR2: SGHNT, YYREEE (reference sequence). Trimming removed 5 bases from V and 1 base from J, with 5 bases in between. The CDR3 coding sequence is TGTGCCAGCAGAAGCGGCACAGATACGCAGTATTTT. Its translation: CASRSGTDTQYF. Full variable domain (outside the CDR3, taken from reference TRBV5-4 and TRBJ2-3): ETGVTQSPTHLIKTRGQQVTLRCSSQSGHNTVSWYQQALGQGPQFIFQYYREEENGRGNFPPRFSGLQFPNYSSELNVNALELDDSALYLCASRSGTDTQYFGPGTRLTVL.

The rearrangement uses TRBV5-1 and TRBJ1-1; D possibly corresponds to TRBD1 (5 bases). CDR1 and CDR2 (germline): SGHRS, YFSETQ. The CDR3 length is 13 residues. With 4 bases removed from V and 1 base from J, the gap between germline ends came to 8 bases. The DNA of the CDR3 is TGCGCCAGCAGCGAAGACAGGAACACTGAAGCTTTCTTT. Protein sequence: CASSEDRNTEAFF. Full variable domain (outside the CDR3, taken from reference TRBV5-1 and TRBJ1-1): KAGVTQTPRYLIKTRGQQVTLSCSPISGHRSVSWYQQTPGQGLQFLFEYFSETQRNKGNFPGRFSGRQFSNSRSEMNVSTLELGDSALYLCASSEDRNTEAFFGQGTRLTVV.

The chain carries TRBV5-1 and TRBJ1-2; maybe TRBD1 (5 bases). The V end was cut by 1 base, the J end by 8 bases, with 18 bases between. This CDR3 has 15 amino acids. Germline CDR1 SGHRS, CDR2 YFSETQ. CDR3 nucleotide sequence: TGCGCCAGCAGCTTGTTTGGACCCCGGGAGGGGGGCTACACCTTC. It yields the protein CASSLFGPREGGYTF.